This T cell receptor (beta chain) was recorded in a study of OX40 agonist ivuxolimab in advanced cancers. Study overall: People who had prior anti-PD-1, anti-PD-L1 or anti-CTLA-4 therapy could take part, and under 45% had some. Partial response was recorded in three patients: one hepatocellular carcinoma and two cutaneous melanoma cases.

Sequenced by immunoSEQ multiplex PCR; TCRdb stores in-frame clones only, minus some. The table records about 24,000 clones, approximately 85% of them present only once. Germline V gives CDR1 SQVTM, CDR2 ANQGSEA. CDR3 size: 11 residues. V was shortened by 8 bases and J by 14 bases, with 20 bases between the two germline ends. Samples were taken at baseline and on day 1 of cycles 4 and 7. The input for sequencing was CD4+ or CD8+ T cells sorted from blood, taken in a trial of the OX40 agonist ivuxolimab. This rearrangement joins TRBV29-1 to TRBJ2-3, with a weak D call TRBD1 (6 bases). The receptor was derived from an adult with an advanced solid tumor such as melanoma, head and neck, liver or kidney cancer. CDR3 in amino acids: CSLQGYGTPYF. DNA for the CDR3: TGCAGCCTTCAGGGGTACGGGACCCCGTATTTT.